Below, 26 T cell receptor beta chains from the same sample are listed, as sequenced in a study of T cells in Graves' hyperthyroidism and ophthalmopathy. Amplification of TCR beta CDR3 regions used RNA as the template. First-round RT-PCR with HTBI primers amplified the TCR CDR3 region. From the multiplex PCR reads, TCRdb called clonotypes with MiXCR, one entry per CDR3 protein. The table shows hundreds of thousands of distinct CDR3 sequences, with around 20% occurring only once. Sequenced: blood. The receptors were sampled from a man aged 40-55 years with Graves' ophthalmopathy.

This clonotype occurred a few times. V is TRBV5-1 and J is TRBJ2-5; D call uncertain. CDR1 and CDR2 (germline): SGHRS, YFSETQ. The ends were cut back, 3 bases at V and 5 bases at J, with 8 bases in the middle. The CDR3 totals 12 residues. Here the CDR3 reads CASSWADETQYF. The CDR3, as DNA: TGCGCCAGCAGCTGGGCGGATGAGACCCAGTACTTC.

This clonotype was detected many times. This chain uses TRBV29-1 with TRBJ1-1; D may be TRBD1 (5 bases). In germline, CDR1 is SQVTM, CDR2 ANQGSEA. V was trimmed by 6 bases and J by 3 bases, leaving 14 bases between them. This CDR3 is 13 amino acids long. The CDR3 region has the DNA TGCAGCGTCGGGGGACGGATGCACACTGAAGCTTTCTTT. Its translation: CSVGGRMHTEAFF.

This clonotype was picked up many times. The rearrangement joins TRBV5-1 to TRBJ2-3; D might be TRBD1 or TRBD2, each matching 5 bases. CDR3 length: 14 residues. The germline gives CDR1 SGHRS, CDR2 YFSETQ. V dropped 5 bases and J dropped 0 bases, with 10 bases sitting between them. CDR3 sequence: CASSPGRSTDTQYF. The CDR3 nucleotides read TGCGCCAGCAGTCCGGGACGGAGCACAGATACGCAGTATTTT.

This clonotype was observed at least ten times. V is TRBV6-2 or TRBV6-3 and J is TRBJ2-3; D not resolved. Germline CDR1 MNHEY, CDR2 SVGEGT. With 6 bases removed from V and 5 bases from J, the gap between germline ends came to 12 bases. This CDR3 has 13 residues. The CDR3 loop is CASSRNSVDTQYF. DNA of the CDR3: TGTGCCAGCAGCCGGAACTCTGTAGATACGCAGTATTTT.

Ten or more counts support this clonotype. V usage is TRBV7-8 and J usage is TRBJ2-7, with D possibly being TRBD1 (6 bases). CDR3 size: 13 residues. Germline V gene lookup returns CDR1 SGHVS and CDR2 FQNEAQ. Trimming stripped 5 bases from V and 5 bases from J, with 13 bases between. The CDR3 region has the DNA TGTGCCAGCAGCCCCCAGGGGCTCAACGAGCAGTACTTC. Amino acids: CASSPQGLNEQYF.

This clonotype was seen ten or more times. The chain has TRBV3-1 and TRBJ1-4; weak D call: TRBD1 (5 bases). The germline gives CDR1 LGHDT, CDR2 YNNKEL (reference sequence). V was trimmed by 1 base and J by 6 bases, leaving 6 bases between them. This CDR3 has 13 residues. CDR3 region: CASSQGGYEKLFF. CDR3 bases: TGTGCCAGCAGCCAAGGGGGCTATGAAAAACTGTTTTTT.

The gene calls are TRBV7-3 and TRBJ1-2, with D possibly matching TRBD1 (5 bases). Deletions cut 2 bases from V and 5 bases from J, with 12 bases between. Germline values: CDR1 SGHTA, CDR2 FQGTGA. The CDR3 length is 14 residues. CDR3 region: CASSLEAREYGYTF. The CDR3, as DNA: TGTGCCAGCAGCTTAGAAGCCAGGGAATATGGCTACACCTTC.

The chain employs TRBV27 and TRBJ1-2; 7 nucleotides align to TRBD1. This CDR3 spans 13 amino acids. CDR1 and CDR2 from the germline V gene are MNHEY and SMNVEV (reference sequence). After removal of 3 bases from V and 8 bases from J, the junction contained 6 bases not matched to a gene. The chain's CDR3 is CASSFAGGKGYTF. As DNA, the CDR3 is TGTGCCAGCAGTTTTGCAGGGGGAAAAGGCTACACCTTC.

This clonotype came up many times. The V and J genes are TRBV11-2 and TRBJ2-1, with 13 bases that match TRBD2. Germline assignment: CDR1 SGHAT and CDR2 FQNNGV. J lost 6 bases, V lost 2 bases, and 7 bases had no gene match. The CDR3 extends over 17 amino acids. CDR3 region: CASSLLRTSGGFNEQFF. CDR3 DNA: TGTGCCAGCAGCTTACTCCGGACTAGCGGGGGATTCAATGAGCAGTTCTTC.

There are many counts of this clonotype. The genes are TRBV28 and TRBJ2-4, with D possibly being TRBD1 (5 bases). Germline V gives CDR1 MDHEN, CDR2 SYDVKM. V lost 0 bases, J lost 9 bases, and 9 bases lay in between. CDR3 length: 13 amino acids. CDR3 nucleotides: TGTGCCAGCAGTTTATGGGGGCTTGGCATTCAGTACTTC. Translated: CASSLWGLGIQYF.

This clonotype occurred many times. The chain couples TRBV28 to TRBJ1-2; the D gene is possibly TRBD1 (5 bases). The germline CDR1 and CDR2 sequences are MDHEN and SYDVKM. The CDR3 runs 14 residues. Trimming removed 2 bases from V and 4 bases from J, with 11 bases in between. The CDR3 bases are TGTGCCAGCAGTTTAGCTGCCAGGGTCTATGGCTACACCTTC. Its translation is CASSLAARVYGYTF.

As to this clonotype: A much larger clone differs from this one at a single base, so this may be a read error. The chain is built from TRBV5-1 and TRBJ2-2; 9 nucleotides agree with TRBD2. The CDR3 runs to 16 residues. Germline V gene data show CDR1 as SGHRS and CDR2 as YFSETQ. The CDR3 coding sequence is TGCGCCAGCAGCTTGAGCCCTAGCGGGAACACCGGGGGGCTGTTTTTT. It is translated as CASSLSPSGNTGGLFF.

This clonotype was seen only a few times. This sequence joins TRBV3-1 and TRBJ2-5; the D gene is possibly TRBD2 (6 bases). The CDR3 has 17 amino acids. The V and J ends lost 1 base and 5 bases respectively, with 20 bases between them. CDR1 and CDR2 (germline): LGHDT, YNNKEL (reference sequence). This CDR3 is CASSQAIQAGLSETQYF. The DNA of the CDR3 is TGTGCCAGCAGCCAAGCTATTCAAGCGGGCCTCTCGGAGACCCAGTACTTC.

This clonotype was recorded at least ten times. This CDR3 is CSVELAAYPNNEQFF. CDR3 DNA: TGCAGCGTTGAGCTAGCGGCTTACCCGAACAATGAGCAGTTCTTC. The genes are TRBV29-1 and TRBJ2-1; 7 bases are shared with TRBD2. The junction had 10 bases not matched to a gene; V was cut back by 3 bases and J by 5 bases. This CDR3 has 15 amino acids. Germline lookup yields CDR1 SQVTM and CDR2 ANQGSEA.

This clonotype was detected a few times. The chain recombines TRBV11-3 with TRBJ2-5; 9 positions agree with TRBD1. Looked up from germline, CDR1 is SGHNT and CDR2 is YENEEA. This CDR3 is built from 14 residues. V dropped 5 bases and J dropped 0; count of bases not matched to a gene: 1. CDR3 sequence reads: CASSRDRDQETQYF. The CDR3 nucleotides read TGTGCCAGCAGCCGGGACAGGGACCAAGAGACCCAGTACTTC.

This clonotype was detected a few times. This chain joins TRBV30 and TRBJ2-7; D is uncertain. CDR1 GTSNPN and CDR2 SVGIG come from the germline V gene (reference sequence). V lost 2 bases and J lost 4, with 9 bases in between. The CDR3 covers 12 residues. The CDR3 region is CAWSSGGYEQYF. The CDR3 nucleotides read TGTGCCTGGAGTTCGGGCGGTTACGAGCAGTACTTC.

The chain joins TRBV28 to TRBJ2-7, with D tentatively TRBD1 (5 bases). Trimming removed 3 bases from V and 6 bases from J, with 15 bases in between. This CDR3 has 14 residues. Germline CDR1 is MDHEN and CDR2 is SYDVKM. The CDR3 DNA reads as TGTGCCAGCAGTTTGCCGCTCCAGGGCCCCGAGCAGTACTTC. It is translated as CASSLPLQGPEQYF.

V and J are TRBV19 and TRBJ2-2; TRBD1 is a possible D gene (6 bases). CDR3 length: 14 amino acids. Deletions cut 5 bases from V and 4 bases from J, with 11 bases between. Germline CDR1 and CDR2: LNHDA and SQIVND (reference sequence). The CDR3 nucleotides are TGTGCCAGTAGTTGGACAGAGGTCACCGGGGAGCTGTTTTTT. Protein: CASSWTEVTGELFF. The full variable domain, rest sourced from reference TRBV19 and TRBJ2-2, is DGGITQSPKYLFRKEGQNVTLSCEQNLNHDAMYWYRQDPGQGLRLIYYSQIVNDFQKGDIAEGYSVSREKKESFPLTVTSAQKNPTAFYLCASSWTEVTGELFFGEGSRLTVL.

This clonotype was observed a few times. The genes are TRBV12-3 or TRBV12-4 and TRBJ2-1, with D unresolved. The CDR3 contains 13 residues. V shed 7 bases and J shed 10 bases, with 17 bases lying between them. The CDR3 here is CASKTLAVGEQFF. The CDR3 region has the DNA TGTGCCAGCAAAACCTTAGCCGTCGGAGAGCAGTTCTTC.

The CDR3 DNA reads as TGTGCCAGCAGCGTACAGGGTCTAGGCAATGAGCAGTTCTTC. Translating it yields CASSVQGLGNEQFF. V is TRBV7-6 and J is TRBJ2-1; D is possibly TRBD1 (6 bases). Germline loops: CDR1 SGHVS, CDR2 FNYEAQ. Trimming stripped 5 bases from V and 6 bases from J, with 14 bases between. The CDR3 is 14 amino acids.

This chain links TRBV30 with TRBJ2-1; the match to TRBD2 covers 12 bases. CDR1 GTSNPN and CDR2 SVGIG come from the germline V gene (reference sequence). V was clipped by 5 bases and J by 6 bases; unmatched bases: 8. CDR3 length: 15 amino acids. CDR3 protein: CAWALAGGGFNEQFF. The CDR3 DNA reads as TGTGCCTGGGCCCTAGCGGGGGGGGGGTTCAATGAGCAGTTCTTC. Variable domain in full (rest from reference TRBV30 and TRBJ2-1): SQTIHQWPATLVQPVGSPLSLECTVEGTSNPNLYWYRQAAGRGLQLLFYSVGIGQISSEVPQNLSASRPQDRQFILSSKKLLLSDSGFYLCAWALAGGGFNEQFFGPGTRLTVL.

This clonotype was detected only a few times. The rearrangement uses TRBV10-1 and TRBJ2-2, with D hard to call. V lost 0 bases and J 4 bases, leaving 9 bases between the germline ends. This CDR3 has 15 residues. The germline CDR1 and CDR2 sequences are WNHNN and SYGVQD (reference sequence). CDR3 amino acids: CASSESLGFTGELFF. CDR3 nucleotide sequence: TGCGCCAGCAGTGAGTCGCTGGGATTCACCGGGGAGCTGTTTTTT.

The V call is TRBV20-1, the J call TRBJ2-1; D is undetermined. Germline CDR1 is DFQATT and CDR2 is SNEGSKA (reference sequence). The V end lost 0 bases, the J end lost 7 bases, and 16 bases lay between the germline ends. The CDR3 loop spans 15 amino acids. CDR3 sequence reads: CSARDEQSTLNEQFF. In DNA, the CDR3 is TGCAGTGCTAGAGATGAACAATCGACCCTAAATGAGCAGTTCTTC.

This clonotype was recorded a few times. The J gene is TRBJ2-1, the V gene TRBV9; 7 bases match TRBD2. J was trimmed by 5 bases and V by 4 bases; bases with no gene match: 9. CDR3 length: 15 amino acids. Germline values: CDR1 SGDLS, CDR2 YYNGEE. The CDR3 sequence is CASSSRTSGNNEQFF. The CDR3 DNA reads TGTGCCAGCAGCTCTCGGACTAGTGGAAACAATGAGCAGTTCTTC.

This clonotype was counted ten times or more. This sequence joins TRBV2 and TRBJ2-1; D remains unclear. V lost 4 bases and J 8 bases, leaving 15 bases between the germline ends. The CDR3 is 14 amino acids. The V gene's germline CDR1 is SNHLY and CDR2 FYNNEI. The CDR3 region is CASSGTTTAHEQFF. CDR3 bases: TGTGCCAGCAGTGGCACGACCACAGCTCATGAGCAGTTCTTC.

This clonotype was detected a few times. The V call is TRBV27, the J call TRBJ2-7; 9 positions agree with TRBD1. Losses at the gene ends were 3 bases for V and 4 bases for J; bases not matched to a gene: 13. Looked up from germline, CDR1 is MNHEY and CDR2 is SMNVEV (reference sequence). The CDR3 length is 17 residues. The CDR3 nucleotides are TGTGCCAGCAGTTTCTCAGCCGGGACAGGGATATGGTACGAGCAGTACTTC. It yields the protein CASSFSAGTGIWYEQYF.